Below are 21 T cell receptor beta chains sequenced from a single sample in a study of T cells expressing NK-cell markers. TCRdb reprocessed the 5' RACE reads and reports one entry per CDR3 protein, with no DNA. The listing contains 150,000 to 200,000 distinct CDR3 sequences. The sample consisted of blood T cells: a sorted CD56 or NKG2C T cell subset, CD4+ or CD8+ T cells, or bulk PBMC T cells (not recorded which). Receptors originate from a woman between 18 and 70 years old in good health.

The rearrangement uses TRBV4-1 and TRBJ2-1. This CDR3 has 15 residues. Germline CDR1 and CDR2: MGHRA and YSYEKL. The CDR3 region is CASSQDTRTYNEQFF.

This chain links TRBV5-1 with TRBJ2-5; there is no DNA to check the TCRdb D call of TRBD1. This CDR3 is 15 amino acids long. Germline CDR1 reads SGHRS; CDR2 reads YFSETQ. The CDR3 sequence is CASSFLPGSKETQYF.

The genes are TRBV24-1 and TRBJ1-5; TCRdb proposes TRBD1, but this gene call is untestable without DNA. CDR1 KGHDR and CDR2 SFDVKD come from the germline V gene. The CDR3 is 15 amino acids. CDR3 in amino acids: CATSDPGGGDQPQHF.

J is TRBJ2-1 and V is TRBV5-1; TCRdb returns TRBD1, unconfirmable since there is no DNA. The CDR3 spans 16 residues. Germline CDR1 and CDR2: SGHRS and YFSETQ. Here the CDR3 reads CASSSAPGQGAFEQFF.

The CDR3 loop is CASSERYRGFSGANVLTF. The chain uses TRBV6-1 and TRBJ2-6. Germline V gene lookup returns CDR1 MNHNS and CDR2 SASEGT. CDR3 length: 18 amino acids.

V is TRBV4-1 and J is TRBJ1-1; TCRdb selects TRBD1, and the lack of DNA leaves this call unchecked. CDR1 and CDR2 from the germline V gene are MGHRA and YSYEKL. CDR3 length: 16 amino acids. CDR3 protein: CASSQDRGPRGTEAFF.

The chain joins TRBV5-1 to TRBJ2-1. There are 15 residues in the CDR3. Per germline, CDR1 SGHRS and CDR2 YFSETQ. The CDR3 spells CASSTTGSNYNEQFF.

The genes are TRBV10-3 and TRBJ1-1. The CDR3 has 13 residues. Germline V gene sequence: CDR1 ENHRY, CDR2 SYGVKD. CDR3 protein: CAISKGLNTEAFF.

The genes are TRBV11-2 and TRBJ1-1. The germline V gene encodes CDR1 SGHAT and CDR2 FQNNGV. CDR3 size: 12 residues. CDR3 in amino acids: CASSFLDTEAFF. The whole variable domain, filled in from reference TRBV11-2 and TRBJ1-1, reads EAGVAQSPRYKIIEKRQSVAFWCNPISGHATLYWYQQILGQGPKLLIQFQNNGVVDDSQLPKDRFSAERLKGVDSTLKIQPAKLEDSAVYLCASSFLDTEAFFGQGTRLTVV.

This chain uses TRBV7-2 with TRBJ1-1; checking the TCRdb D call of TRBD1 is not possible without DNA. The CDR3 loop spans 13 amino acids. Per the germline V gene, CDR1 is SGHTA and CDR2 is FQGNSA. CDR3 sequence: CASSFLQGVEAFF.

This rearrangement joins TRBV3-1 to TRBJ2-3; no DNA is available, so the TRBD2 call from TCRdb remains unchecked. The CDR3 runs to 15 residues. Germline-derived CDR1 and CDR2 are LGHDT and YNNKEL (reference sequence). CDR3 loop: CASSQMASATDTQYF.

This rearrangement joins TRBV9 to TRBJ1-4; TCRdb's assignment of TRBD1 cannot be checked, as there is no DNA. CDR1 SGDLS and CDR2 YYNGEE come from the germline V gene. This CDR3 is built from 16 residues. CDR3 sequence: CASSAPRAGRSEKLFF.

The CDR3 sequence is CATSETGEPNIQYF. This chain uses TRBV24-1 with TRBJ2-4; TCRdb designates TRBD2, a call that cannot be tested without DNA. The CDR3 extends over 14 amino acids. Per germline, CDR1 KGHDR and CDR2 SFDVKD.

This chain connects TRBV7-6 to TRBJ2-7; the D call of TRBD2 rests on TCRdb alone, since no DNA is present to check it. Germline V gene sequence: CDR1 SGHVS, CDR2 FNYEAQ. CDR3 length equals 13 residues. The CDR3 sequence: CASSVLPLAEQYF.

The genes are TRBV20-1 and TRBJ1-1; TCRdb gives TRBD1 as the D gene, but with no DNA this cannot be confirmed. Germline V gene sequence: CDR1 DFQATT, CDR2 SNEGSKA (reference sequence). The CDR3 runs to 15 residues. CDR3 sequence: CSATPGTSMNTEAFF.

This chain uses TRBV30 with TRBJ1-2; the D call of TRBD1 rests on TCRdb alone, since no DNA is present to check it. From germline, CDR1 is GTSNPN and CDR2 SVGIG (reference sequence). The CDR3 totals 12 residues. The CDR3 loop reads CAWNRQARASTF.

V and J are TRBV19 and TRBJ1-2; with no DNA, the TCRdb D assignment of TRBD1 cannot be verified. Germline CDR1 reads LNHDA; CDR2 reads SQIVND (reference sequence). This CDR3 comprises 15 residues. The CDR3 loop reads CASSIGPGGVYGYTF.

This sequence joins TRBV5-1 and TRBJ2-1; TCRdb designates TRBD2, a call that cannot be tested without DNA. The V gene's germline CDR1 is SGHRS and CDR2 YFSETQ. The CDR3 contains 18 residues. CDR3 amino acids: CASSSYLLAGGGYNEQFF.

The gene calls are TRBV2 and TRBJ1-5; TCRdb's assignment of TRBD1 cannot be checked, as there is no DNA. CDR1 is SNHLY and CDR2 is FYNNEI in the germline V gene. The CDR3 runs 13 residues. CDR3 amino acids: CASRGGLGQPQHF. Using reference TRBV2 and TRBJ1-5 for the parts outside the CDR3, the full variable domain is EPEVTQTPSHQVTQMGQEVILRCVPISNHLYFYWYRQILGQKVEFLVSFYNNEISEKSEIFDDQFSVERPDGSNFTLKIRSTKLEDSAMYFCASRGGLGQPQHFGDGTRLSIL.

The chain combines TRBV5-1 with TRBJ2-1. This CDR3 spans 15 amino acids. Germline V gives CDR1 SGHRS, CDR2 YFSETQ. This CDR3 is CASSFSGRANNEQFF.

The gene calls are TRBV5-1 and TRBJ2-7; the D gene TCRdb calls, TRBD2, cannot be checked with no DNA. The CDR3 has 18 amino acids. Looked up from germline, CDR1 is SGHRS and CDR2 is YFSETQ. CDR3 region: CASSLRSPMAGVSYEQYF.